The clone carrying this T cell receptor (beta chain) was found a few times. Its antigen is still unknown. Read sequence stops 3 residues before the CDR3 end, and the germline J gene provides the missing end. Other DNA sequences in the sample encode the same CDR3. The data belong to a study of T cell clonality in common variable immunodeficiency. Study-level results: Common variable immunodeficiency TCR beta sequences reportedly had fewer deletions and N-nucleotide insertions. Compared with healthy controls, CVID subjects showed increased TCRbeta clonality, mostly in about a third.

Germline V gene lookup returns CDR1 KGHSH and CDR2 LQKENI. The trim removed 6 bases at V and 0 bases at J, leaving 7 bases unmatched. The CDR3 consists of 15 residues. This table comes from immunoSEQ multiplex PCR, and its TCRdb copy is limited to in-frame clones, with some not included. In total the sample includes about 31,000 clones, none of them seen once. The V call is TRBV18, the J call TRBJ1-2; 7 bases are shared with TRBD1. This receptor was obtained from a person aged 18-69 years in good health. The specimen was peripheral blood mononuclear cells. The CDR3 spells CASSKDREANYGYTF. CDR3 bases read: TGTGCCAGCTCCAAAGACAGGGAAGCTAACTATGGC.